These 23 T cell receptor beta chains share one sample of origin, sequenced in a study of T cells in localized non-small cell lung cancer (dated by TCRdb to the early 2020s). Library method: the immunoSEQ multiplex PCR assay. The immuneACCESS repertoire file appears here via TCRdb, limited to in-frame rearrangements. These files lack a portion of the clones; in checked studies, under half of the deficit traces to unresolved V genes, and the cause of the others is not known. Across this sample there are 2,000 or so clones, with about a quarter seen only once. The top ten hold roughly 15% of the sample. The specimen comprised lung tumor tissue, sampled before any cancer treatment. The origin of the receptors is an older female donor with stage II squamous cell lung carcinoma.

The CDR3 loop is CSVKQGSYGYTF. The DNA of the CDR3 is TGCAGCGTTAAACAGGGGTCCTATGGCTACACCTTC. The gene calls are TRBV29-1 and TRBJ1-2; TRBD1 aligns across 7 bases. V was clipped by 5 bases and J by 4 bases; unmatched bases: 4. This CDR3 is built from 12 residues. The germline V gene encodes CDR1 SQVTM and CDR2 ANQGSEA.

This clone qualifies as medium-sized. The chain joins TRBV11-3 to TRBJ1-2; D gene unclear. The V and J ends lost 4 bases and 5 bases respectively, with 17 bases between them. CDR3 length equals 15 residues. CDR1 SGHNT and CDR2 YENEEA come from the germline V gene. The CDR3 sequence is CASSSTTAVVYGYTF. The CDR3 DNA follows: TGTGCCAGCAGCTCTACCACGGCGGTTGTTTATGGCTACACCTTC.

The rearrangement links TRBV11-3 to TRBJ2-3, with TRBD2 identical over 8 bases. CDR1 and CDR2 (germline): SGHNT, YENEEA. V lost 5 bases and J lost 6; bases outside the gene matches: 7. The CDR3 totals 14 residues. The CDR3 coding sequence is TGTGCCAGCAGCCAATCCGGGACTAGGGATACGCAGTATTTT. Encoded protein: CASSQSGTRDTQYF.

This clone was recorded a few times. V is TRBV5-1 and J is TRBJ2-1, with 10 bases aligning to TRBD2. The CDR3 is 16 amino acids. Germline V gene data show CDR1 as SGHRS and CDR2 as YFSETQ. With V trimmed by 2 bases and J by 7 bases, 9 bases remained unmatched. The chain's CDR3 is CASSFFERGGPNEQFF. CDR3 bases: TGCGCCAGCAGCTTTTTTGAGCGGGGGGGCCCGAATGAGCAGTTCTTC.

This chain connects TRBV19 to TRBJ2-3; D call uncertain. Deletions cut 8 bases from V and 4 bases from J, with 13 bases between. The length of the CDR3 is 13 residues. The germline gives CDR1 LNHDA, CDR2 SQIVND (reference sequence). The CDR3 spells CASVGMGSDTQYF. Here the CDR3 DNA reads TGTGCCAGTGTGGGGATGGGGTCAGATACGCAGTATTTT.

The CDR3 sequence: CASSLDQGGSASYNEQFF. CDR3 nucleotide sequence: TGTGCCAGCAGCTTAGATCAAGGAGGGTCCGCATCGTACAATGAGCAGTTCTTC. The rearrangement uses TRBV11-3 and TRBJ2-1, with D maybe TRBD2 (6 bases). This CDR3 contains 18 residues. Looked up from germline, CDR1 is SGHNT and CDR2 is YENEEA. V was shortened by 0 bases and J by 4 bases, with 19 bases between the two germline ends.

This clone is termed large. The chain carries TRBV6-8 and TRBJ2-1, with TRBD2 matching over 16 bases. Germline V gene lookup returns CDR1 MNHGY and CDR2 SAAAGT. The J segment lost 10 bases and the V segment lost 6 bases, leaving 12 bases of the junction unmatched. The CDR3 contains 17 residues. In nucleotides, the CDR3 is TGTGCCAGCAGCTCCGGGACTAGCGGGAGGGTGAACCAGGAGCAGTTCTTC. Protein sequence: CASSSGTSGRVNQEQFF.

By frequency in the sample, this clone is medium-sized. The CDR3 nucleotides read TGCGCCAGCAGCCAAGAAGGGGCTGATAATCAGCCCCAGCATTTT. Protein sequence: CASSQEGADNQPQHF. The genes are TRBV4-1 and TRBJ1-5, with D perhaps matching TRBD1 (5 bases). Germline V lookup: CDR1 MGHRA, CDR2 YSYEKL. The CDR3 contains 15 residues. The germline V and J ends were trimmed by 0 bases and 4 bases, with 10 bases remaining between them.

The chain recombines TRBV14 with TRBJ2-7; unclear D gene. The V end lost 2 bases, the J end lost 10 bases, and 12 bases lay between the germline ends. The CDR3 consists of 12 residues. Germline CDR1 reads SGHDN; CDR2 reads FVKESK. The DNA of the CDR3 is TGTGCCAGCAGCCAATTAAGGGTTAGACAGTACTTC. Encoded protein: CASSQLRVRQYF. Full variable domain (missing parts from reference TRBV14 and TRBJ2-7): EAGVTQFPSHSVIEKGQTVTLRCDPISGHDNLYWYRRVMGKEIKFLLHFVKESKQDESGMPNNRFLAERTGGTYSTLKVQPAELEDSGVYFCASSQLRVRQYFGPGTRLTVT.

This clone was seen only a few times. The CDR3 nucleotides are TGTGCCAGCAGTGAACATTCACCCCTCCACTTT. Protein: CASSEHSPLHF. V usage is TRBV6-7 and J usage is TRBJ1-6, with no clear D. TRBV6-7 is an ORF, and what it does is uncertain. The CDR3 totals 11 residues. Between the trimmed V and J ends, which lost 5 bases and 8 bases, there was a span of 4 bases.

The V gene is TRBV6-8, the J gene TRBJ2-7, with 9 bases aligning to TRBD2. In germline, CDR1 is MNHGY, CDR2 SAAAGT. The CDR3 spans 15 residues. V trimming: 3 bases; J trimming: 4 bases; junction bases outside the gene matches: 7. This chain's CDR3 is CASSYSSGSFYEQYF. CDR3 nucleotides: TGTGCCAGCAGTTATAGTAGCGGGAGTTTTTACGAGCAGTACTTC.

The chain uses TRBV15 and TRBJ1-4, with TRBD1 matching over 8 bases. The length of the CDR3 is 18 residues. The J segment lost 7 bases and the V segment lost 5 bases, leaving 18 bases of the junction unmatched. CDR1 and CDR2 from the germline V gene are LNHNV and YYDKDF (reference sequence). The CDR3 nucleotides read TGTGCCACCAGCCTTCAACGGACAGGGTTCTGGCCGGGTGAAAAACTGTTTTTT. Its protein is CATSLQRTGFWPGEKLFF.

The CDR3 is CASSPQGGRPHGYTF. The CDR3 DNA follows: TGTGCCAGTAGCCCTCAAGGGGGTCGGCCCCATGGCTACACCTTC. The chain links TRBV19 to TRBJ1-2, with D tentatively TRBD1 (6 bases). The CDR3 has 15 residues. The ends were cut back, 6 bases at V and 6 bases at J, with 20 bases in the middle. Germline V gene sequence: CDR1 LNHDA, CDR2 SQIVND (reference sequence).

This sequence joins TRBV18 and TRBJ1-6; perhaps TRBD1 as D (5 bases). Trimming removed 3 bases at V and 8 bases at J, with 8 bases between. CDR1 and CDR2 from the germline V gene are KGHSH and LQKENI. This CDR3 is built from 13 residues. The CDR3 loop is CASSPGLDSPLHF. CDR3 nucleotides: TGTGCCAGCTCACCGGGGCTGGATTCACCCCTCCACTTT.

The table lists this clone with a few counts. The chain combines TRBV11-3 with TRBJ1-3, with TRBD1 identical over 7 bases. V shed 4 bases, J shed 3 bases, and the junction held 3 bases outside the gene matches. The germline V gene encodes CDR1 SGHNT and CDR2 YENEEA. The CDR3 is 14 residues long. CDR3 coding DNA: TGTGCCAGCAGCTCAGGGGGATTTGGAAACACCATATATTTT. Its translation: CASSSGGFGNTIYF.

This clone occurred a few times. This sequence joins TRBV6-7 and TRBJ1-4; maybe TRBD1 (5 bases). TRBV6-7 has ORF status, its function being uncertain. Trimming took 5 bases from V and 14 from J, leaving 12 bases between them. The CDR3 extends over 11 amino acids. The CDR3 is CASSGPGVLFF. CDR3 DNA: TGTGCCAGCAGTGGCCCGGGGGTTCTGTTTTTT.

Judged by abundance, this clone is large (0.1 to 1%). This sequence joins TRBV15 and TRBJ2-1; D remains ambiguous. This CDR3 spans 14 amino acids. Trimming took off 1 base at V and 3 bases at J, with 7 bases between the two ends. The germline CDR1 and CDR2 sequences are LNHNV and YYDKDF (reference sequence). The CDR3 reads CATSRVGSYNEQFF. The CDR3 DNA reads TGTGCCACCAGCAGAGTAGGTAGCTACAATGAGCAGTTCTTC.

Judged by abundance, this clone is large (0.1 to 1%). The DNA has a base that is unclear or was not read; X is used for its residue. Other DNA sequences from this sample encode an identical CDR3 as well. This chain connects TRBV11-3 to TRBJ1-2; 11 bases align to TRBD1. The CDR3 contains 14 residues. CDR1 is SGHNT, CDR2 YENEEA, per germline. With V trimmed by 5 bases and J by 8 bases, 7 bases remained unmatched. CDR3 DNA sequence: TGTGCCAGCAGCCCRGGACAGGGGGCTGACGGCTACACCTTC. As protein: CASSXGQGADGYTF. The full CDR3 reads CASSPGQGADGYTF.

A few counts support this clone. This sequence joins TRBV30 and TRBJ1-1, with no clear D. The CDR3 loop spans 14 amino acids. V gave up 0 bases and J gave up 4 bases, with 12 bases separating them. Germline loops: CDR1 GTSNPN, CDR2 SVGIG (reference sequence). As DNA, the CDR3 is TGTGCCTGGAGTGTACCCGGCTGGGGCACTGAAGCTTTCTTT. The encoded protein is CAWSVPGWGTEAFF.

This clone was counted a few times. The gene calls are TRBV6-8 and TRBJ2-1; D ambiguous. Germline loops: CDR1 MNHGY, CDR2 SAAAGT. The CDR3 is made up of 15 amino acids. The V end was cut by 5 bases, the J end by 9 bases, with 20 bases between. This chain's CDR3 is CASSLRSVPTGEQFF. CDR3 bases: TGTGCCAGCAGTCTCCGATCGGTCCCGACCGGTGAGCAGTTCTTC.

The chain combines TRBV9 with TRBJ1-2; TRBD1 aligns across 7 bases. This CDR3 comprises 13 residues. Germline V CDR1 and CDR2: SGDLS, YYNGEE. Unmatched junction bases numbered 3, after V lost 5 bases and J lost 2 bases. Here the CDR3 reads CASSGQENYGYTF. The CDR3 nucleotides read TGTGCCAGCAGTGGACAGGAAAACTATGGCTACACCTTC.

The V and J genes are TRBV19 and TRBJ2-1; D unresolved. In germline, CDR1 is LNHDA, CDR2 SQIVND (reference sequence). The CDR3 contains 11 residues. V gave up 4 bases and J gave up 4 bases, with 2 bases separating them. CDR3 region: CASSTYNEQFF. In DNA form, the CDR3 reads TGTGCCAGTAGTACATACAATGAGCAGTTCTTC.

Judged by abundance, this clone is large. The rearrangement uses TRBV6-8 and TRBJ2-1; 8 bases agree with TRBD2. In germline, CDR1 is MNHGY, CDR2 SAAAGT. The V gene end was trimmed by 5 bases and the J gene end by 8 bases; junction bases not matched to a gene: 5. This CDR3 is 13 amino acids long. In DNA form, the CDR3 reads TGTGCCAGCAGTCCGGGACTAGTGGATGAGCAGTTCTTC. Translating gives CASSPGLVDEQFF.